The 25 T cell receptor beta chains given below trace back to one sample, sequenced in a study of metastatic and nonmetastatic thyroid tumors. There were no patients who had received any treatment before thyroid surgery. TCRdb re-called the PCR reads through MiXCR. The data contain about 30,000 clones, around 25% of them seen just once; the ten biggest clones take up around 9.6%. The sample comprised blood. The receptors originated from a female donor with papillary thyroid cancer or a benign thyroid nodule (not recorded which). Some clones in this sample may be carry-over from other donors' samples.

In its sample, this clone was seen many times. The chain has TRBV28 and TRBJ1-2; no clear D gene. The CDR3 spans 21 residues. V shed 6 bases and J shed 0 bases, with 32 bases lying between them. Germline assignment: CDR1 MDHEN and CDR2 SYDVKM. The CDR3 nucleotides read TGTGCCAGCAGACGGAGGGCTTTCCTTTTTTTTTTTTCTCCGCCTAACTATGGCTACACCTTC. Translating it yields CASRRRAFLFFFSPPNYGYTF.

This clone was detected many times. This rearrangement joins TRBV20-1 to TRBJ2-7; 9 positions agree with TRBD2. The CDR3 totals 14 residues. The V and J ends lost 3 bases and 6 bases, in that order; junction bases with no gene match: 9. CDR1 DFQATT and CDR2 SNEGSKA come from the germline V gene (reference sequence). CDR3 in amino acids: CSASGRLAVAEQYF. The CDR3 coding sequence is TGCAGTGCTAGCGGGAGACTAGCGGTTGCCGAGCAGTACTTC.

This clone was observed a single time. One end of the junction does not line up with germline, which may come from a read error. The chain links TRBV5-6 to TRBJ2-3; weak D call: TRBD1 (6 bases). Germline V CDR1 and CDR2: SGHDT, YYEEEE. The CDR3 runs to 16 residues. CDR3 region: CASSTGDTPYTHTQYF. The DNA for the CDR3 is TGTGCCAGCAGCACCGGGGACACACCATACACACATACGCAGTATTTT.

Ten or more counts support this clone. V usage is TRBV6-5 and J usage is TRBJ1-1; no firm D call. V lost 0 bases and J 4 bases, leaving 0 bases between the germline ends. CDR3 length equals 11 residues. CDR1 and CDR2 (germline): MNHEY, SVGAGI. The CDR3 DNA reads as TGTGCCAGCAGTTACTCCACTGAAGCTTTCTTT. Encoded protein: CASSYSTEAFF.

This chain connects TRBV5-4 to TRBJ2-7; TRBD1 aligns across 8 bases. The V gene's germline CDR1 is SGHNT and CDR2 YYREEE (reference sequence). This CDR3 is built from 15 residues. After removal of 4 bases from V and 3 bases from J, the junction contained 9 bases not matched to a gene. CDR3 coding DNA: TGTGCCAGCAGCCTCGCCGGACAGGGAGGCTACGAGCAGTACTTC. Protein: CASSLAGQGGYEQYF.

This clone showed up many times. The V gene is TRBV20-1, the J gene TRBJ1-4; D is undetermined. The V gene lost 4 bases and the J gene lost 10 bases, with 16 bases spanning the gap. The CDR3 runs to 13 residues. The germline V gene encodes CDR1 DFQATT and CDR2 SNEGSKA (reference sequence). The CDR3 nucleotides are TGCAGTGCTACTAAGGATGTTTCGCGAAAACTGTTTTTT. This gives the protein CSATKDVSRKLFF.

In its sample, this clone was seen many times. The DNA of the CDR3 is TGTGCCAGCAGCCCCCCTGGACGCTCCTACGAGCAGTACTTC. This translates into CASSPPGRSYEQYF. The chain is built from TRBV5-4 and TRBJ2-7; unclear D gene. This CDR3 has 14 residues. The germline V gene encodes CDR1 SGHNT and CDR2 YYREEE (reference sequence). The V end was cut by 4 bases, the J end by 0 bases, with 11 bases between. Full variable domain (rest looked up from reference TRBV5-4 and TRBJ2-7): ETGVTQSPTHLIKTRGQQVTLRCSSQSGHNTVSWYQQALGQGPQFIFQYYREEENGRGNFPPRFSGLQFPNYSSELNVNALELDDSALYLCASSPPGRSYEQYFGPGTRLTVT.

This clone has ten or more counts. The V gene is TRBV9, the J gene TRBJ2-1, with TRBD2 identical over 14 bases. Per the germline V gene, CDR1 is SGDLS and CDR2 is YYNGEE. The CDR3 length is 16 residues. After removal of 3 bases from V and 7 bases from J, the junction contained 6 bases not matched to a gene. CDR3 DNA sequence: TGTGCCAGCAGCGGTAGGGGGACTAGCGGGAGTAATGAGCAGTTCTTC. It codes for CASSGRGTSGSNEQFF.

This clone was seen ten or more times. The CDR3 loop reads CASSVQPGGHGGETQYF. CDR3 sequence (DNA): TGTGCCAGCAGCGTCCAACCAGGGGGTCATGGGGGAGAGACCCAGTACTTC. J is TRBJ2-5 and V is TRBV9; 7 bases agree with TRBD1. The ends lost 2 bases at V and 4 bases at J; junction bases unmatched: 14. The germline V gene encodes CDR1 SGDLS and CDR2 YYNGEE. The CDR3 extends over 17 amino acids.

This clone was seen repeatedly, ten times or more. The V call is TRBV12-3 or TRBV12-4, the J call TRBJ1-4; 7 bases agree with TRBD1. V shed 4 bases, J shed 16 bases, and the junction held 12 bases outside the gene matches. This CDR3 spans 13 amino acids. The CDR3 sequence is CASSSHHDREGFF. DNA for the CDR3: TGTGCCAGCAGTTCCCATCACGACAGGGAGGGGTTTTTT.

This clone is medium-sized within its sample. The V call is TRBV6-1, the J call TRBJ2-3, with 8 bases lining up with TRBD2. This CDR3 contains 15 residues. Germline trimming cut 2 bases from V and 4 bases from J; bases unmatched to any gene: 5. CDR1 and CDR2 from the germline V gene are MNHNS and SASEGT. The CDR3 coding sequence is TGTGCCAGCAGTGAATGGGGACTAGTAGCAGATACGCAGTATTTT. As protein: CASSEWGLVADTQYF.

With respect to this clone: A much larger clone is a single base away; this may be a read error. The same CDR3 is also encoded by other DNA sequences in this sample. This chain joins TRBV3-1 and TRBJ2-5, with D hard to call. The V gene's germline CDR1 is LGHDT and CDR2 YNNKEL (reference sequence). The CDR3 length is 13 residues. The chain's CDR3 is CASSQANGETQYF. The CDR3 coding sequence is TGTGCCAGCAGCCAAGCGAATGGAGAGACTCAGTACTTC.

This clone is medium-sized. Other DNA sequences in the same sample also yield this CDR3. This sequence joins TRBV10-3 and TRBJ2-3; 10 nucleotides agree with TRBD1. The CDR3 covers 16 residues. The germline gives CDR1 ENHRY, CDR2 SYGVKD. After removal of 4 bases from V and 4 bases from J, the junction contained 8 bases not matched to a gene. CDR3 sequence: CAISVGDRGSADTQYF. DNA for the CDR3: TGTGCCATCAGTGTAGGGGACAGGGGTTCCGCAGATACGCAGTATTTT.

This clone has ten or more counts. Being one base from a much bigger clone, this may be a read error. Other nucleotide sequences in the sample specify the same CDR3. This sequence joins TRBV7-3 and TRBJ2-3, with 7 bases fitting TRBD2. The CDR3 is made up of 16 amino acids. Germline CDR1 SGHTA, CDR2 FQGTGA. CDR3 DNA sequence: TGTGCTAGCAGCTTAAGCGGGGCTGGATCGACAGATACGCAGTATTTT. Its translation is CASSLSGAGSTDTQYF.

The table lists this clone with many counts. This sequence may be a read error, since a much larger clone differs from it by one base. The chain is built from TRBV27 and TRBJ1-2; 9 bases line up with TRBD1. Germline V gene sequence: CDR1 MNHEY, CDR2 SMNVEV (reference sequence). The CDR3 totals 15 residues. J was trimmed by 5 bases and V by 6 bases; bases with no gene match: 10. CDR3 residues: CASSLTGGKIYGYTF. The CDR3 DNA is TGTGCCAGCAGCCTGACAGGGGGTAAGATTTATGGCTACACCTTC.

The chain joins TRBV7-8 to TRBJ2-7; perhaps TRBD2 as D (5 bases). V gave up 7 bases and J gave up 4 bases, with 14 bases separating them. CDR1 and CDR2 from the germline V gene are SGHVS and FQNEAQ. This CDR3 is built from 13 residues. The CDR3 loop reads CASTQPIAYEQYF. CDR3 coding DNA: TGTGCCAGCACCCAGCCGATAGCGTACGAGCAGTACTTC.

There are many counts of this clone. The rearrangement uses TRBV18 and TRBJ1-2, with D maybe TRBD1 (5 bases). V gave up 1 base and J gave up 1 base, with 10 bases separating them. There are 15 residues in the CDR3. Germline V CDR1 and CDR2: KGHSH, LQKENI. The CDR3 loop is CASSPLDTNNYGYTF. The CDR3 bases are TGTGCCAGCTCACCACTGGACACCAATAACTATGGCTACACCTTC.

The rearrangement uses TRBV5-1 and TRBJ1-2, with 9 nucleotides matching TRBD1. The CDR3 contains 17 residues. The V segment lost 4 bases and the J segment 4 bases; nucleotides outside the gene matches: 14. The V gene's germline CDR1 is SGHRS and CDR2 YFSETQ. The CDR3 sequence: CASSPNAGTGLSYGYTF. The CDR3 bases are TGCGCCAGCAGCCCCAATGCCGGGACAGGGTTGTCCTATGGCTACACCTTC.

The chain employs TRBV5-1 and TRBJ2-7, with 7 bases matching TRBD2. The CDR3 is 14 amino acids. J was trimmed by 6 bases and V by 0 bases; bases with no gene match: 6. Looked up from germline, CDR1 is SGHRS and CDR2 is YFSETQ. Written as DNA, the CDR3 is TGCGCCAGCAGCTTGGTGGCGGGAGCAGGCGAGCAGTACTTC. It codes for CASSLVAGAGEQYF. Combining the CDR3 with reference TRBV5-1 and TRBJ2-7 gives the whole variable domain KAGVTQTPRYLIKTRGQQVTLSCSPISGHRSVSWYQQTPGQGLQFLFEYFSETQRNKGNFPGRFSGRQFSNSRSEMNVSTLELGDSALYLCASSLVAGAGEQYFGPGTRLTVT.

In the case of this clone: The junction and the germline gene differ at one end; a read error may be behind it. The rearrangement joins TRBV5-8 to TRBJ2-7; tentative D call: TRBD1 (6 bases). The CDR3 runs 12 residues. In germline, CDR1 is SGHTS, CDR2 YDEGEE. The CDR3 loop is CASSRTENEEYF. The CDR3 DNA reads TGTGCCAGCAGCCGGACAGAAAACGAGGAGTACTTC.

Concerning this clone itself: Just one base apart from a much larger clone, this may be a read error. Because it lacks the conserved phenylalanine or tryptophan at the end, this CDR3 is likely a read error. This chain connects TRBV4-3 to TRBJ2-2; D is ambiguous. Trimming took 2 bases from V and 0 from J, leaving 13 bases between them. The CDR3 is made up of 17 amino acids. The germline V gene encodes CDR1 LGHNA and CDR2 YSLEER. The DNA of the CDR3 is TGCGCCAGCAGCCAATACATCGGTGGGTCGAACACCGGGGAGCTGTTTCTT. Amino acids: CASSQYIGGSNTGELFL.

The table lists this clone with a few counts. DNA for the CDR3: TGTGCCAGCAGTAAACGGGACGGAAGTTTTGGTGAAGCTTTCTTT. As protein: CASSKRDGSFGEAFF. The genes are TRBV6-1 and TRBJ1-1, with D possibly TRBD1 on 5 matching bases. The germline V gene has CDR1 MNHNS and CDR2 SASEGT. Between the trimmed V and J ends, which lost 5 bases and 7 bases, there was a span of 20 bases. The CDR3 sequence is 15 residues long.

This clone came up many times. The chain has TRBV4-1 and TRBJ2-7, with D possibly being TRBD1 (6 bases). This CDR3 has 17 residues. Germline CDR1 is MGHRA and CDR2 is YSYEKL. Trimming pared 2 bases from V and 1 base from J, leaving 18 bases between. DNA of the CDR3: TGCGCCAGCAGCCAACGAAGGGGCAGGGGTGAGTCCTACGAGCAGTACTTC. This sequence encodes CASSQRRGRGESYEQYF.

The chain combines TRBV30 with TRBJ2-1, with 9 nucleotides matching TRBD2. The V gene end was trimmed by 3 bases and the J gene end by 4 bases; junction bases not matched to a gene: 4. This CDR3 comprises 14 residues. Germline V lookup: CDR1 GTSNPN, CDR2 SVGIG (reference sequence). CDR3 in amino acids: CAWSLLAGYNEQFF. The DNA for the CDR3 is TGTGCCTGGAGCTTGCTAGCGGGGTACAATGAGCAGTTCTTC.

This clone has a count of ten or more. This chain joins TRBV7-2 and TRBJ2-7, with 12 bases that match TRBD2. Per germline, CDR1 SGHTA and CDR2 FQGNSA. This CDR3 has 17 amino acids. V was pared by 3 bases and J by 4 bases, with 10 bases of the junction left unmatched. The CDR3 region is CASSLARLAGVPYEQYF. The CDR3 DNA follows: TGTGCCAGCAGCTTGGCCCGACTAGCGGGAGTACCTTACGAGCAGTACTTC.